The text below deals with one T cell receptor beta chain. Its antigen is not identified. A second PCR of about 7 to 12 cycles used a sample-barcoded 5' primer and a J-beta primer mix. Any given sample supplied a minimum of 3 million CDR3-containing paired-end reads. TCRdb redid the calling of the 5' RACE reads with MiXCR, one entry per CDR3 protein. Of about 1.5 million distinct CDR3 sequences in the sample, around 40% were seen once. Every sample yielded at least 6.5 million isolated PBMCs. The data were taken from a study of blood T cells in healthy people across ages. The overall study: Per two T cells, about one barcoded beta molecule was captured through template switching.

Findings and limits, study-wide: Long-lived donors carried more naive CD4+ cells and greater diversity than aged donors.

This sequence was found in a woman under 30 in good health. The sample consisted of blood.

CDR3 sequence (DNA): TGTGCCAGCACCCCCCTAGGACAGGGGTACAACACTGAAGCTTTCTTT. It codes for CASTPLGQGYNTEAFF. This chain links TRBV6-5 with TRBJ1-1; TRBD1 aligns across 9 bases. The V and J ends lost 7 bases and 2 bases, in that order; junction bases with no gene match: 11. In germline, CDR1 is MNHEY, CDR2 SVGAGI. CDR3 length equals 16 residues.